A single T cell receptor beta chain is shown here with its context. This clonotype was seen a few times. Its antigen specificity is not known. No much larger clone exists at a distance of one base, and base qualities are not known. CDR1 and CDR2 are drawn from the germline V gene (reference sequence): LGHDT, YNNKEL. There are 19 amino acids in the CDR3, from cysteine to phenylalanine inclusive. The sequence is cut down to CDR3 DNA, 57 bases in frame from base 1. From V the trimming removes 1 base and from J it removes 0 bases, while the gene matches leave 9 bases of the junction unaccounted for. The data are from a study of T-cell memory formation after mild COVID-19 (dated by TCRdb to about 2021). Context from the whole study: TCR sequence clusters from the two donors were found to be largely donor specific. Longitudinal TCRalpha and TCRbeta repertoire sequencing tracked T-cell clones expanding and contracting after mild COVID-19 in two donors. The cohort comprised two young, previously healthy adult volunteers, one female and one male. General conclusions and limits of the study: Clones contracting from day 15 to 85 had balanced CD4/CD8 phenotypes, while a second wave expanding from day 15 to 37 was biased towards CD4+. Only a couple of mild cases were covered by the study, and larger cohorts that include severe cases with pre-infection samples were considered necessary. Contracting CD4+ clones were found mainly in CM and EM memory subsets, while CD8+ clones were enriched in EMRA. SARS-CoV-2 specificity of the second-wave clones peaking on day 37 was not confirmed. Some responding clones were detected in pre-infection memory, suggesting pre-existing cross-reactive memory T cells joined the SARS-CoV-2 response.

PBMCs were isolated by Ficoll-Paque density gradient centrifugation. The sample was run on an Illumina NovaSeq 6000. cDNA libraries for TCRalpha and TCRbeta were prepared by 5'RACE using constant-segment primers, with sample barcodes and unique molecular identifiers added. RNA was extracted from every sample with Trizol reagent. The libraries were amplified in two PCR steps, and the second step added a second sample barcode and Illumina TruSeq adapters. Sequencing of libraries was performed on an Illumina NovaSeq with 2 x 150 bp paired-end reads. The study's own analysis went as follows. With migec v1.2.7, reads were demultiplexed and then collapsed into UMI-guided consensus sequences. Using mixcr v2.1.11, the UMI consensuses were aligned to TRA and TRB V and J templates and assembled into clonotypes. Clonotypes were classified as expanded or contracted when called significant by both edgeR and NoisET, with noise models trained on biological replicates. edgeR calls used a false discovery rate-adjusted p below 0.01 and a log2 fold-change threshold of 1. As an exploratory analysis of dynamics, max-normalized trajectories of the 1000 most abundant clonotypes were examined with PCA combined with hierarchical clustering. Each responding clone was given a CD4 or CD8 phenotype based on the CD4+ and CD8+ repertoires, which had been sequenced separately. In TCRdb, the public reads were trimmed at Q25 with fastp and aligned with MiXCR, with productive beta chains retained. Identical CDR3 proteins give one entry, which carries the most common genes and DNA. These V and J calls derive from TCRdb rather than the authors' analysis. In this sample the table shows roughly 500,000 distinct CDR3 sequences, roughly 20% of which occur a single time. The top ten clonotypes cover around an eighth of the sample.

In this chain, TRBV3-1 is recombined with TRBJ1-3; 10 bases in the junction line up with TRBD1. This sequence was found in an adult woman who had mild COVID-19 (a few samples of this study predate the infection). The sample titles of this study are shuffled in the database, so cell type and time point are left out; the donor was told from shared clones. Sample: PBMCs or a T cell subset sorted from them (not recorded which). Here the CDR3 is given as CASSQAGGTGAISGNTIYF. Read as DNA, the sequence is TGTGCCAGCAGCCAAGCAGGCGGGACAGGGGCTATCTCTGGAAACACCATATATTTT.